The next 27 T cell receptor beta chains were all read from a single sample in a study of blood T cells in healthy people across ages. Then a second PCR, running about 6 to 12 cycles, was carried out with a sample-barcoded 5' primer and a J-beta primer mix. TCRdb processed the 5' RACE reads anew with MiXCR; each CDR3 protein has one entry. The table has about a million distinct CDR3 sequences, under 50% seen once. The specimen sequenced was blood. The receptor set was obtained from a man aged 25 to 40 in good health.

This clonotype was picked up many times. The V call is TRBV2, the J call TRBJ2-1; D is perhaps TRBD2 (6 bases). This CDR3 comprises 14 residues. Trimming left V 7 bases short and J 6 bases short, with 16 bases between. Germline-derived CDR1 and CDR2 are SNHLY and FYNNEI. Here the CDR3 DNA reads TGTGCCAGCATGCTCTTGGGGGGTCGCAATGAGCAGTTCTTC. Its translation: CASMLLGGRNEQFF.

The CDR3 region is CASSLSKGGGYGYTF. The CDR3 region has the DNA TGCGCCAGCAGCCTTTCAAAGGGCGGTGGTTATGGCTACACCTTC. This chain connects TRBV4-1 to TRBJ1-2; D is uncertain. The CDR3 has 15 amino acids. Germline V gives CDR1 MGHRA, CDR2 YSYEKL. Trimming removed 4 bases at V and 5 bases at J, with 17 bases between.

This clonotype was seen a handful of times. This chain uses TRBV7-2 with TRBJ1-5; possible D gene TRBD1, 5 bases. The V and J ends lost 5 bases and 6 bases respectively, with 11 bases between them. Looked up from germline, CDR1 is SGHTA and CDR2 is FQGNSA. This CDR3 spans 13 amino acids. CDR3 region: CASSPGRVQPQHF. DNA for the CDR3: TGTGCCAGCAGCCCAGGGCGTGTTCAGCCCCAGCATTTT.

J is TRBJ2-4 and V is TRBV7-2; D is ambiguous. V lost 1 base, J lost 5 bases, and 6 bases lay in between. Germline V gene sequence: CDR1 SGHTA, CDR2 FQGNSA. CDR3 size: 13 residues. In DNA, the CDR3 is TGTGCCAGCAGCTTAGATTATCAAAACATTCAGTACTTC. Its translation: CASSLDYQNIQYF.

J is TRBJ1-6 and V is TRBV4-3; the match to TRBD1 covers 7 bases. The CDR3 extends over 16 amino acids. From germline, CDR1 is LGHNA and CDR2 YSLEER. The V and J ends lost 1 base and 5 bases, in that order; junction bases with no gene match: 5. The DNA for the CDR3 is TGCGCCAGCAGCCAAGCCCACGGGACAGATAATTCACCCCTCCACTTT. This encodes CASSQAHGTDNSPLHF.

The CDR3 DNA sequence: TGTGCCAGCATATACCCCGGGACAGGGTGTAGCAATCAGCCCCAGCATTTT. This codes for CASIYPGTGCSNQPQHF. This chain connects TRBV27 to TRBJ1-5; 9 bases fit TRBD1. The CDR3 is made up of 17 amino acids. Germline V gene sequence: CDR1 MNHEY, CDR2 SMNVEV (reference sequence). V lost 7 bases, J lost 0 bases, and 10 bases stayed unmatched.

The V gene is TRBV6-2 or TRBV6-3, the J gene TRBJ2-2, with a possible D match to TRBD1 (5 bases). The CDR3 covers 15 residues. The germline V gene encodes CDR1 MNHEY and CDR2 SVGEGT. V was trimmed by 6 bases and J by 3 bases, leaving 14 bases between them. Here the CDR3 reads CASRVVRGDTGELFF. CDR3 in DNA: TGTGCCAGCAGGGTAGTAAGGGGTGACACCGGGGAGCTGTTTTTT.

The table lists this clonotype with many counts. This chain uses TRBV4-1 with TRBJ2-3, with TRBD2 matching 8 bases. The CDR3 spans 16 residues. V was clipped by 2 bases and J by 4 bases; unmatched bases: 8. Per the germline V gene, CDR1 is MGHRA and CDR2 is YSYEKL. The chain's CDR3 is CASSQSRAGGADTQYF. For the CDR3, the DNA is TGCGCCAGCAGCCAAAGTCGGGCCGGGGGGGCAGATACGCAGTATTTT.

The V gene is TRBV28, the J gene TRBJ1-2, with D hard to call. The V and J ends lost 3 bases and 4 bases respectively, with 15 bases between them. The CDR3 sequence is 15 residues long. Germline CDR1 and CDR2: MDHEN and SYDVKM. The CDR3 DNA follows: TGTGCCAGCAGTTTTCCCCCATTCGCGGTCTATGGCTACACCTTC. Protein: CASSFPPFAVYGYTF.

The chain has TRBV28 and TRBJ1-1, with TRBD1 identical over 7 bases. The germline CDR1 and CDR2 sequences are MDHEN and SYDVKM. CDR3 length equals 15 residues. With 2 bases clipped from V and 4 bases from J, the junction kept 7 bases outside the gene matches. CDR3 bases: TGTGCCAGCAGTTTAAAGGGGGCGAGTACCACTGAAGCTTTCTTT. Protein: CASSLKGASTTEAFF.

The chain combines TRBV11-3 with TRBJ2-3; D not resolved. Looked up from germline, CDR1 is SGHNT and CDR2 is YENEEA. Trimming removed 2 bases at V and 0 bases at J, with 9 bases between. The CDR3 loop spans 15 amino acids. CDR3 protein: CASSLRMQSTDTQYF. The CDR3 DNA follows: TGTGCCAGCAGCTTACGTATGCAGAGCACAGATACGCAGTATTTT.

This clonotype was seen a single time. The chain couples TRBV11-3 to TRBJ1-1; D uncertain. Germline V CDR1 and CDR2: SGHNT, YENEEA. Deletions cut 5 bases from V and 0 bases from J, with 16 bases between. The CDR3 runs to 16 residues. The CDR3 reads CASSPIPDWVNTEAFF. The CDR3 nucleotides read TGTGCCAGCAGCCCTATCCCAGACTGGGTGAACACTGAAGCTTTCTTT.

The V gene is TRBV30, the J gene TRBJ2-5; D uncertain. The last part of the DNA fits TRBJ2-7 better; the J call may be wrong. From germline, CDR1 is GTSNPN and CDR2 SVGIG (reference sequence). The CDR3 extends over 12 amino acids. The DNA of the CDR3 is TGTGCCTGGAGTGTATCCCGTTACGAGCAGTACTTC. Its translation: CAWSVSRYEQYF.

In regard to this clonotype: A junction boundary mismatches the germline segment, possibly from a read error. The genes are TRBV7-3 and TRBJ2-5, with 9 bases aligning to TRBD2. The closer fit of TRBJ2-7 to the DNA end suggests the J call may be wrong. This CDR3 is built from 14 residues. CDR1 and CDR2 from the germline V gene are SGHTA and FQGTGA. CDR3 nucleotide sequence: TGTGCCGGCAGCTTATTAGCGGGGGCCTACGAGCAGTACTTC. Residues: CAGSLLAGAYEQYF.

J is TRBJ2-1 and V is TRBV28, with TRBD1 matching over 7 bases. This CDR3 region has 14 residues. Trimming cost V 7 bases and J 3 bases; bases outside gene matches: 6. Germline CDR1 is MDHEN and CDR2 is SYDVKM. CDR3 residues: CASTHRTGYNEQFF. The CDR3 DNA reads TGTGCCAGCACTCACCGGACAGGCTACAATGAGCAGTTCTTC.

V and J are TRBV18 and TRBJ1-2; D is ambiguous. V lost 0 bases and J lost 4, with 9 bases in between. The CDR3 consists of 14 residues. Germline V gene data show CDR1 as KGHSH and CDR2 as LQKENI. CDR3 sequence (DNA): TGTGCCAGCTCACCACCAGGTCTCGCCTATGGCTACACCTTC. Its translation: CASSPPGLAYGYTF.

This clonotype was seen only a few times. The V call is TRBV6-6, the J call TRBJ2-5, with no clear D. Between the trimmed V and J ends, which lost 0 bases and 5 bases, there was a span of 13 bases. The germline V gene encodes CDR1 MNHNY and CDR2 SVGAGI (reference sequence). The CDR3 has 15 residues. CDR3 sequence: CASSYSAGWVETQYF. The CDR3 DNA is TGTGCCAGCAGTTACTCAGCCGGGTGGGTGGAGACCCAGTACTTC.

This chain's CDR3 is CASSFLGTSQYNEQFF. In DNA, the CDR3 is TGTGCCAGCAGCTTCCTAGGGACTAGCCAGTACAATGAGCAGTTCTTC. The chain joins TRBV7-2 to TRBJ2-1, with 9 bases fitting TRBD2. CDR3 size: 16 residues. In germline, CDR1 is SGHTA, CDR2 FQGNSA. With V trimmed by 3 bases and J by 4 bases, 7 bases remained unmatched.

The gene calls are TRBV20-1 and TRBJ2-5; perhaps TRBD1 as D (6 bases). This CDR3 has 14 amino acids. Per germline, CDR1 DFQATT and CDR2 SNEGSKA (reference sequence). Trimming left V 3 bases short and J 4 bases short, with 15 bases between. The CDR3 nucleotides are TGCAGTGCTAGGTTCGCAGGGGCAGGAGAGACCCAGTACTTC. This gives the protein CSARFAGAGETQYF.

A remark on this clonotype: A read error may produce the germline difference seen at one junction end. The chain couples TRBV7-7 to TRBJ2-5; no clear D. The germline V gene encodes CDR1 SSHAT and CDR2 FNYEAQ (reference sequence). The CDR3 sequence is 13 residues long. The chain's CDR3 is CASSLNRRETQYF. CDR3 sequence (DNA): TGTGCTAGCAGCTTGAATCGACGGGAGACCCAGTACTTC.

This clonotype was seen a few times. The V and J genes are TRBV28 and TRBJ2-5; 10 nucleotides align to TRBD2. The length of the CDR3 is 16 residues. J was trimmed by 5 bases and V by 6 bases; bases with no gene match: 12. The germline CDR1 and CDR2 sequences are MDHEN and SYDVKM. CDR3 sequence: CASSPTLAGVGETQYF. CDR3 in DNA: TGTGCCAGCAGCCCAACTCTAGCGGGGGTAGGGGAGACCCAGTACTTC.

Only a few counts were recorded for this clonotype. The chain carries TRBV29-1 and TRBJ2-7, with unresolved D. This CDR3 comprises 12 residues. Looked up from germline, CDR1 is SQVTM and CDR2 is ANQGSEA. The germline V and J ends were trimmed by 5 bases and 3 bases, with 11 bases remaining between them. The CDR3 loop is CSVKYYNYEQYF. DNA of the CDR3: TGCAGCGTTAAATACTACAACTACGAGCAGTACTTC.

This clonotype was picked up a small number of times. This chain links TRBV3-1 with TRBJ1-5; D remains unclear. The germline CDR1 and CDR2 sequences are LGHDT and YNNKEL (reference sequence). V lost 5 bases to trimming and J lost 5 bases, with 10 bases between them. The CDR3 has 13 residues. This CDR3 is CASSSLGDQPQHF. DNA for the CDR3: TGTGCCAGCAGCTCACTCGGGGATCAGCCCCAGCATTTT.

This chain uses TRBV6-5 with TRBJ2-7, with 7 positions matching TRBD1. The CDR3 is made up of 14 amino acids. CDR1 is MNHEY, CDR2 SVGAGI, per germline. Trimming took 0 bases from V and 5 from J; bases not matched to a gene: 4. CDR3 region: CASSYSTGSDEQYF. CDR3 bases: TGTGCCAGCAGTTACTCGACAGGGTCGGACGAGCAGTACTTC.

The chain is built from TRBV6-6 and TRBJ2-3; 8 bases align to TRBD2. This CDR3 region has 14 residues. Germline V lookup: CDR1 MNHNY, CDR2 SVGAGI (reference sequence). With 7 bases clipped from V and 4 bases from J, the junction kept 7 bases outside the gene matches. The CDR3 reads CASTTTGGADTQYF. The CDR3 coding sequence is TGTGCCAGCACCACGACGGGAGGGGCAGATACGCAGTATTTT.

The rearrangement joins TRBV11-2 to TRBJ2-5; 12 bases agree with TRBD2. Unmatched junction bases numbered 15, after V lost 2 bases and J lost 11 bases. Germline CDR1 and CDR2: SGHAT and FQNNGV. CDR3 length equals 17 residues. The DNA of the CDR3 is TGTGCCAGCAGCTTATCTAGCGGGGGGGCCGGAAGCAATGAGCAGTACTTC. Translated: CASSLSSGGAGSNEQYF.

The chain couples TRBV4-2 to TRBJ1-1; no firm D call. V was trimmed by 0 bases and J by 0 bases, leaving 11 bases between them. CDR3 size: 16 residues. Germline CDR1 is LGHNA and CDR2 is YNFKEQ. Here the CDR3 reads CASSQDLMSMNTEAFF. In DNA, the CDR3 is TGTGCCAGCAGCCAAGATTTAATGTCCATGAACACTGAAGCTTTCTTT.